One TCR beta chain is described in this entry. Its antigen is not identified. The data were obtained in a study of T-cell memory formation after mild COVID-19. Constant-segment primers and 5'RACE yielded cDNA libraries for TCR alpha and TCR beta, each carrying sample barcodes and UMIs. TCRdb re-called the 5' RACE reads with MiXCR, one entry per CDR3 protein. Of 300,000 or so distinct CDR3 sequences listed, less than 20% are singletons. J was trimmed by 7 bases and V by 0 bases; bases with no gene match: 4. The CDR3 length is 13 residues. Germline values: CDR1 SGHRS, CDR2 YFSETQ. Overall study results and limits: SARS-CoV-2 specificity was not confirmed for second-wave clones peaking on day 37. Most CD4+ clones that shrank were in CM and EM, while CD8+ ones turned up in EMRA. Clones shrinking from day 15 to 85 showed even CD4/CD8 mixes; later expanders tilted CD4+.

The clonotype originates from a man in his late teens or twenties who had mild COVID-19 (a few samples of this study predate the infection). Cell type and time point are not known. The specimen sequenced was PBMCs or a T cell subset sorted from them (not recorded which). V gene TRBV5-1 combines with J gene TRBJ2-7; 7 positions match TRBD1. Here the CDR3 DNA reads TGCGCCAGCAGCTTGGAGGGGGCTCGGGAGCAGTACGTC. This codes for CASSLEGAREQYV.